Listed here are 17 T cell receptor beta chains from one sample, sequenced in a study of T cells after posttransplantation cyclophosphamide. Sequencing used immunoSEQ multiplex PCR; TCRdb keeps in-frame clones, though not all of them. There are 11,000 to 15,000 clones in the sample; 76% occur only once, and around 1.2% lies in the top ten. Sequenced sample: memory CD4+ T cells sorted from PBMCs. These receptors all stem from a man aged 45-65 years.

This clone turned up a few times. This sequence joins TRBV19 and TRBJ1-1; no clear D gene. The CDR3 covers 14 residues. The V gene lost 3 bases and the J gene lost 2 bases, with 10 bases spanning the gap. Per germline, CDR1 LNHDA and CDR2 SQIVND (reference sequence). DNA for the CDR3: TGTGCCAGTAGTATTTTACAGCCTAACACTGAAGCTTTCTTT. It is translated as CASSILQPNTEAFF.

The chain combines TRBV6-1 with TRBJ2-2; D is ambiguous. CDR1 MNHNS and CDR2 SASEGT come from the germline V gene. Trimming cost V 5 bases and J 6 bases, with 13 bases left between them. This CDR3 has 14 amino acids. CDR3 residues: CASSPLLGAGELFF. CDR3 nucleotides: TGTGCCAGCAGTCCCCTGCTAGGTGCCGGGGAGCTGTTTTTT.

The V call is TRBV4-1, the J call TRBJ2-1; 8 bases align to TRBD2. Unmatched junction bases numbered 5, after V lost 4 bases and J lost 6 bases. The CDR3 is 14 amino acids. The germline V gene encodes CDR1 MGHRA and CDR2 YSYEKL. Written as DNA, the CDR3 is TGCGCCAGCAGCCGAGGACTAGCAACCAATGAGCAGTTCTTC. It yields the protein CASSRGLATNEQFF.

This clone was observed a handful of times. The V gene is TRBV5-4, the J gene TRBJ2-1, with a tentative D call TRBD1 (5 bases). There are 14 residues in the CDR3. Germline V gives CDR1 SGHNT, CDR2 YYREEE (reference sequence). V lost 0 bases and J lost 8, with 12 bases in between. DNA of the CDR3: TGTGCCAGCAGCTTGGCCGAATTACAGGATGAGCAGTTCTTC. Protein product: CASSLAELQDEQFF.

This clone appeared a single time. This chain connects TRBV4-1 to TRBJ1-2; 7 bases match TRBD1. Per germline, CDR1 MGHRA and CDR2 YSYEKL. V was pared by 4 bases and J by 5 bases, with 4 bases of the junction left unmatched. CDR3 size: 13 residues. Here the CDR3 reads CASSRGQLYGYTF. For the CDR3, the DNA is TGCGCCAGCAGCCGGGGACAGCTATATGGCTACACCTTC.

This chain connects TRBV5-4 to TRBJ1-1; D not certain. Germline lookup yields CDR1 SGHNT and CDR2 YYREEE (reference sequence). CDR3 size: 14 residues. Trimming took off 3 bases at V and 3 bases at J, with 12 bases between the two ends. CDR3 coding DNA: TGTGCCAGCAGCTCGATCCGGGGAGACACTGAAGCTTTCTTT. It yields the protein CASSSIRGDTEAFF.

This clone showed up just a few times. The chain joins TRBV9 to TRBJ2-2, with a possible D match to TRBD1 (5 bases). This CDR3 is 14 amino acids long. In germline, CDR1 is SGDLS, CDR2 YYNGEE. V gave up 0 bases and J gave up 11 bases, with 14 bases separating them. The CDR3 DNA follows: TGTGCCAGCAGCGTAGCGACCGACAGCACCGAGCTGTTTTTT. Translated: CASSVATDSTELFF. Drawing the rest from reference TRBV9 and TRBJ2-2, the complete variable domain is DSGVTQTPKHLITATGQRVTLRCSPRSGDLSVYWYQQSLDQGLQFLIQYYNGEERAKGNILERFSAQQFPDLHSELNLSSLELGDSALYFCASSVATDSTELFFGEGSRLTVL.

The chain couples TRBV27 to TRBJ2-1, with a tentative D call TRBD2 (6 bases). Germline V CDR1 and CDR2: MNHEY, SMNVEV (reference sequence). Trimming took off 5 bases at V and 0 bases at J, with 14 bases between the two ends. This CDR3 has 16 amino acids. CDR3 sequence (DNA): TGTGCCAGCAGTCTCTTCGCCGGGGGCTCCTACAATGAGCAGTTCTTC. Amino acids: CASSLFAGGSYNEQFF.

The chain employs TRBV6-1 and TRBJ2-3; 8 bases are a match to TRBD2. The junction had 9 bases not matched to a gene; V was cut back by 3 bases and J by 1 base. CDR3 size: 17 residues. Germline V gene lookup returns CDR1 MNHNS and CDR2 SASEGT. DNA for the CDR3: TGTGCCAGCAGTGACATCGGGGGGGCAGTTGGCACAGATACGCAGTATTTT. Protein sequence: CASSDIGGAVGTDTQYF.

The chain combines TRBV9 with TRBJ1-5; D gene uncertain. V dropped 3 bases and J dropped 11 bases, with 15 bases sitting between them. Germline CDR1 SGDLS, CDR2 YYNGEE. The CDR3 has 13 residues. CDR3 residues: CASSGGLGSAQHF. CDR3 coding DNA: TGTGCCAGCAGCGGAGGCTTGGGTTCGGCCCAGCATTTT.

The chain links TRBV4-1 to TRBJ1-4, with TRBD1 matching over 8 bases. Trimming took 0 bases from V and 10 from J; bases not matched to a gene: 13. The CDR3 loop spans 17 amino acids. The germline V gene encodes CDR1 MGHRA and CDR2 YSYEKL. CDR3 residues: CASSQDRQGAILGKLFF. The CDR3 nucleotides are TGCGCCAGCAGCCAAGATCGGCAGGGGGCGATATTAGGAAAACTGTTTTTT.

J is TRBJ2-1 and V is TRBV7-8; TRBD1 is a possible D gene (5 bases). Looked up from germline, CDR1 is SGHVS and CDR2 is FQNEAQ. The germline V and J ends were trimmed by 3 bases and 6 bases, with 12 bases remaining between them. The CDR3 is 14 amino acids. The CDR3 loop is CASSFFRQLNEQFF. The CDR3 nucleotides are TGTGCCAGCAGCTTCTTCCGACAGCTCAATGAGCAGTTCTTC.

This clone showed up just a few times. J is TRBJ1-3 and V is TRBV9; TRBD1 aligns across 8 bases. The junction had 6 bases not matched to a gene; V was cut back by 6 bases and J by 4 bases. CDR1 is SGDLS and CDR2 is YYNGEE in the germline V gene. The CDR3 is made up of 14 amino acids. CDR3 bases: TGTGCCAGCACCCAGGGGGCATTAGGAAACACCATATATTTT. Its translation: CASTQGALGNTIYF.

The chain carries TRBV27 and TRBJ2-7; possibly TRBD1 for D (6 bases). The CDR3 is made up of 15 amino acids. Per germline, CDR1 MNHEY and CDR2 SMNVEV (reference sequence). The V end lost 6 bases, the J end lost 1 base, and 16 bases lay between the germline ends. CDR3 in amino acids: CASRPRGLQSYEQYF. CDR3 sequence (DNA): TGTGCCAGCAGGCCCAGGGGTCTCCAGTCCTACGAGCAGTACTTC.

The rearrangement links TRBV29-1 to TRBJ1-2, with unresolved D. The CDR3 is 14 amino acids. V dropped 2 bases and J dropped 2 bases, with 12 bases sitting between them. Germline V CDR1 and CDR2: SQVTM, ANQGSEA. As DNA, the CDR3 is TGCAGCGTTGAAAGAGGTGCCGAGAACTATGGCTACACCTTC. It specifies CSVERGAENYGYTF.

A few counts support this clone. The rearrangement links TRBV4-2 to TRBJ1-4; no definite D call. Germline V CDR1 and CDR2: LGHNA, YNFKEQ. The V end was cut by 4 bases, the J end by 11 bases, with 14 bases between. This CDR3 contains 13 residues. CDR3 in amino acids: CASSPLATGKLFF. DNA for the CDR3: TGTGCCAGCAGCCCCCTAGCCACCGGGAAACTGTTTTTT.

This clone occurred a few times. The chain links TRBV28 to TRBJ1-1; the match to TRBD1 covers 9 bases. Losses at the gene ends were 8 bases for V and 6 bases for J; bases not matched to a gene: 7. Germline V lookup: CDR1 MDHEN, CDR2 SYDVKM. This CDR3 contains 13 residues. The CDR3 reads CASEAQGAPEAFF. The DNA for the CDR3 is TGTGCCAGCGAAGCACAGGGGGCTCCTGAAGCTTTCTTT.